This is a list of T cell receptor beta chains from one sample in a study of spatial heterogeneity in lung cancer. TCRdb analysed the 5' RACE reads with MiXCR anew, one entry per CDR3 protein. The table includes about 7,500 distinct CDR3 sequences, around 12% detected once. The source was lung tumor tissue, collected at surgery. Receptors were obtained from a male donor with early-stage non-small cell lung cancer. Both conserved end residues are part of each CDR3. Fields, in order: clone size, CDR3 length, J gene, V gene, D gene, CDR3 DNA, CDR3 protein. A D gene is named only where the DNA matches it firmly. The listing skips clone size in some rows; elsewhere it reads once, few, many or a size class.

abundance: many
len: 10
j_gene: TRBJ2-1
v_gene: TRBV29-1
d_gene: -
CDR3nt: TGCAGCGTTCGCAGGGCGGAGCAGTTCTTC
CDR3aa: CSVRRAEQFF

abundance: many
len: 15
j_gene: TRBJ2-3
v_gene: TRBV6-2/TRBV6-3
d_gene: -
CDR3nt: TGTGCCAGCAGTTTCGGGGGTTCCGGCACAGATACGCAGTATTTT
CDR3aa: CASSFGGSGTDTQYF

abundance: -
len: 14
j_gene: TRBJ2-7
v_gene: TRBV29-1
d_gene: TRBD2
CDR3nt: TGCAGCGTTGAAGTAGCGGGAGGGCCATACGAGCAGTACTTC
CDR3aa: CSVEVAGGPYEQYF

abundance: medium-sized
len: 14
j_gene: TRBJ1-4
v_gene: TRBV29-1
d_gene: -
CDR3nt: TGCAGCGCAGGAATGGGGACGGCTAATGAAAAACTGTTTTTT
CDR3aa: CSAGMGTANEKLFF

abundance: many
len: 13
j_gene: TRBJ1-5
v_gene: TRBV12-3/TRBV12-4
d_gene: -
CDR3nt: TGTGCCAGCAGTTCGACAGTTTCCCAGCCCCAGCATTTT
CDR3aa: CASSSTVSQPQHF

abundance: -
len: 16
j_gene: TRBJ2-3
v_gene: TRBV15
d_gene: -
CDR3nt: TGTGCCACCAGCAGAGAGGGGTGGGATTTCACAGATACGCAGTATTTT
CDR3aa: CATSREGWDFTDTQYF

abundance: many
len: 16
j_gene: TRBJ1-4
v_gene: TRBV29-1
d_gene: TRBD1
CDR3nt: TGCAGCGTGGTCCCTGGACAGGCGCCGGAGGGGGAAAAACTGTTTTTT
CDR3aa: CSVVPGQAPEGEKLFF

abundance: many
len: 13
j_gene: TRBJ2-7
v_gene: TRBV28
d_gene: TRBD2
CDR3nt: TGTGCCAGCATCCCGGGGGGGGGCTACGAGCAGTACTTC
CDR3aa: CASIPGGGYEQYF

abundance: medium-sized
len: 11
j_gene: TRBJ2-7
v_gene: TRBV7-3
d_gene: -
CDR3nt: TGTGCCAGCCCAGGGGCTTACGAGCAGTACTTC
CDR3aa: CASPGAYEQYF

abundance: -
len: 12
j_gene: TRBJ1-2
v_gene: TRBV12-3/TRBV12-4
d_gene: -
CDR3nt: TGTGCCAGCAGTTTAATAGGGTCTGGTTACACCTTC
CDR3aa: CASSLIGSGYTF

abundance: many
len: 14
j_gene: TRBJ2-5
v_gene: TRBV5-6
d_gene: TRBD2
CDR3nt: TGTGCCAGCAGCCCGGGACTAGCGGAAGAGACCCAGTACTTC
CDR3aa: CASSPGLAEETQYF

abundance: many
len: 12
j_gene: TRBJ2-7
v_gene: TRBV7-9
d_gene: -
CDR3nt: TGTGCCAGCAGCCCGAGAGTTGGGGAGCAGTACTTC
CDR3aa: CASSPRVGEQYF

abundance: medium-sized
len: 15
j_gene: TRBJ1-4
v_gene: TRBV28
d_gene: TRBD1
CDR3nt: TGTGCCAGCATCTCAAGTGACAGGGGTGGAGAAAAACTGTTTTTT
CDR3aa: CASISSDRGGEKLFF

abundance: medium-sized
len: 14
j_gene: TRBJ2-1
v_gene: TRBV27
d_gene: -
CDR3nt: TGTGCCAGCAGTCGGGGTCCTACGCACAATGAGCAGTTCTTC
CDR3aa: CASSRGPTHNEQFF

abundance: once
len: 15
j_gene: TRBJ2-7
v_gene: TRBV4-3
d_gene: TRBD2
CDR3nt: TGCGCCAGCAGCCATTCCGGGGCGGGGGTGAACGAGCAGTACTTC
CDR3aa: CASSHSGAGVNEQYF

abundance: -
len: 15
j_gene: TRBJ2-3
v_gene: TRBV12-3/TRBV12-4
d_gene: TRBD1
CDR3nt: TGTGCCAGCACACCGGGACAGGGGTTCACAGATACGCAGTATTTT
CDR3aa: CASTPGQGFTDTQYF

abundance: many
len: 12
j_gene: TRBJ2-1
v_gene: TRBV12-3/TRBV12-4
d_gene: TRBD2
CDR3nt: TGTGCCAGCAGCCACGGACTAGTAGAGCAGTTCTTC
CDR3aa: CASSHGLVEQFF

abundance: medium-sized
len: 15
j_gene: TRBJ2-1
v_gene: TRBV12-3/TRBV12-4
d_gene: -
CDR3nt: TGTGCCAGCAGTCCAACACCGATATCCTACAATGAGCAGTTCTTC
CDR3aa: CASSPTPISYNEQFF

abundance: many
len: 14
j_gene: TRBJ2-1
v_gene: TRBV6-1
d_gene: -
CDR3nt: TGTGCCAGCAGTCACCGGCGGGGTAAGAATGAGCAGTTCTTC
CDR3aa: CASSHRRGKNEQFF

abundance: many
len: 14
j_gene: TRBJ2-1
v_gene: TRBV12-3/TRBV12-4
d_gene: TRBD2
CDR3nt: TGTGCCAGCAGGCAGACCGGGACTAGCAATGAGCAGTTCTTC
CDR3aa: CASRQTGTSNEQFF

abundance: many
len: 15
j_gene: TRBJ2-7
v_gene: TRBV5-5
d_gene: -
CDR3nt: TGTGCCAGCAGCTTGTACGGGGGCGACTCCTACGAGCAGTACTTC
CDR3aa: CASSLYGGDSYEQYF

abundance: medium-sized
len: 14
j_gene: TRBJ2-1
v_gene: TRBV6-5
d_gene: -
CDR3nt: TGTGCCAGCAGCCCCCAGCGGGCGGGCAATGAGCAGTTCTTC
CDR3aa: CASSPQRAGNEQFF